This T cell receptor (beta chain) was captured in a study of blood T cell repertoires in COVID-19. Study overall: T cells, B-cell-depleted T cells, or PBMCs provided the cDNA or gDNA that served as material.

Assay used: immunoSEQ multiplex PCR; TCRdb lists only in-frame clones, some missing. The table records around 200,000 clones, about 88% of them present only once. Germline V lookup: CDR1 MGHRA, CDR2 YSYEKL. V was pared by 2 bases and J by 7 bases, with 11 bases of the junction left unmatched. This CDR3 has 17 amino acids. Sample: PBMCs or T cells enriched from blood (not recorded which). The sequence was collected from a woman in her 40s with acute COVID-19. The J gene is TRBJ2-1, the V gene TRBV4-1; TRBD2 agrees at 10 bases. The CDR3 sequence: CASSQPLQREGRNEQFF. CDR3 nucleotides: TGCGCCAGCAGCCAACCATTGCAGCGGGAGGGCCGTAATGAGCAGTTCTTC.